Listed here are 26 T cell receptor beta chains from one sample, sequenced in a study of cytomegalovirus exposure and HLA in healthy donors. The PCR used 60 Vbeta and 13 Jbeta primers. Sequencing used immunoSEQ multiplex PCR; TCRdb keeps in-frame clones, though not all of them. The table includes 140,000 or so clones, more than 55% detected once. The specimen was PBMCs. Every receptor here comes from a woman between 55 and 75 years old in good health and CMV-seronegative.

V and J are TRBV9 and TRBJ2-7; D is possibly TRBD2 (6 bases). CDR1 and CDR2 (germline): SGDLS, YYNGEE. V shed 0 bases and J shed 7 bases, with 14 bases lying between them. The CDR3 sequence is 14 residues long. CDR3 residues: CASSVGGTGGEQYF. In nucleotides, the CDR3 is TGTGCCAGCAGCGTAGGGGGGACCGGGGGAGAGCAGTACTTC. Using reference TRBV9 and TRBJ2-7 for the parts outside the CDR3, the full variable domain is DSGVTQTPKHLITATGQRVTLRCSPRSGDLSVYWYQQSLDQGLQFLIQYYNGEERAKGNILERFSAQQFPDLHSELNLSSLELGDSALYFCASSVGGTGGEQYFGPGTRLTVT.

V usage is TRBV27 and J usage is TRBJ1-2; 8 bases map to TRBD1. Germline CDR1 and CDR2: MNHEY and SMNVEV (reference sequence). Losses at the gene ends were 6 bases for V and 7 bases for J; bases not matched to a gene: 7. The CDR3 is 13 residues long. This chain's CDR3 is CASRPTGDPGYTF. The CDR3 bases are TGTGCCAGCAGACCGACAGGGGACCCTGGCTACACCTTC.

The chain has TRBV28 and TRBJ1-2; unclear D gene. Germline V gene lookup returns CDR1 MDHEN and CDR2 SYDVKM. The CDR3 has 12 residues. With 4 bases removed from V and 0 bases from J, the gap between germline ends came to 3 bases. The CDR3 sequence is CASSSSNYGYTF. CDR3 in DNA: TGTGCCAGCAGTTCATCTAACTATGGCTACACCTTC.

The CDR3 DNA sequence: TGCGCCAGCAGCCCTCAGACAGGGTGGCACAATGAGCAGTTCTTC. It is translated as CASSPQTGWHNEQFF. The chain combines TRBV5-1 with TRBJ2-1; 7 bases map to TRBD1. This CDR3 is 15 amino acids long. V dropped 4 bases and J dropped 5; count of bases not matched to a gene: 9. Germline CDR1 is SGHRS and CDR2 is YFSETQ.

This clone was observed a handful of times. The chain recombines TRBV19 with TRBJ1-6, with 9 nucleotides matching TRBD1. Germline CDR1 LNHDA, CDR2 SQIVND (reference sequence). The junction had 6 bases not matched to a gene; V was cut back by 8 bases and J by 10 bases. This CDR3 spans 13 amino acids. DNA for the CDR3: TGTGCCAGTCACAGGGACAGGGAATCACCCCTCCACTTT. It yields the protein CASHRDRESPLHF. The full variable domain, in which reference TRBV19 and TRBJ1-6 provide the parts outside the CDR3, is DGGITQSPKYLFRKEGQNVTLSCEQNLNHDAMYWYRQDPGQGLRLIYYSQIVNDFQKGDIAEGYSVSREKKESFPLTVTSAQKNPTAFYLCASHRDRESPLHFGNGTRLTVT.

This clone turned up a few times. Other nucleotide sequences from this sample produce the same CDR3. The chain has TRBV18 and TRBJ2-7, with 8 bases that match TRBD1. The V gene's germline CDR1 is KGHSH and CDR2 LQKENI. The length of the CDR3 is 15 residues. Germline trimming cut 1 base from V and 2 bases from J; bases unmatched to any gene: 4. DNA for the CDR3: TGTGCCAGCTCACCACGACCAGGGGGCGCCTACGAGCAGTACTTC. Translating it yields CASSPRPGGAYEQYF.

The chain recombines TRBV4-3 with TRBJ2-1; 11 nucleotides agree with TRBD2. Trimming cost V 2 bases and J 9 bases; bases outside gene matches: 12. The CDR3 extends over 17 amino acids. Germline values: CDR1 LGHNA, CDR2 YSLEER. The CDR3 nucleotides are TGCGCCAGCAGCCAACAAGCGATAGCGGGAGGGCCGGGTGAGCAGTTCTTC. Translating gives CASSQQAIAGGPGEQFF.

The V gene is TRBV5-1, the J gene TRBJ2-3; TRBD2 matches 11 bases. With 2 bases clipped from V and 0 bases from J, the junction kept 2 bases outside the gene matches. CDR3 length: 16 residues. Germline CDR1 and CDR2: SGHRS and YFSETQ. The CDR3 is CASSFLAGGSTDTQYF. CDR3 sequence (DNA): TGCGCCAGCAGCTTTCTAGCGGGGGGTAGCACAGATACGCAGTATTTT.

The chain employs TRBV5-1 and TRBJ2-1; 8 bases line up with TRBD2. CDR1 and CDR2 from the germline V gene are SGHRS and YFSETQ. Losses at the gene ends were 3 bases for V and 2 bases for J; bases not matched to a gene: 7. CDR3 length equals 16 residues. In DNA form, the CDR3 reads TGCGCCAGCAGCTCGGGAGGGACTACCACCTACAATGAGCAGTTCTTC. Translated: CASSSGGTTTYNEQFF.

The chain couples TRBV14 to TRBJ1-1; TRBD1 matches at 7 bases. This CDR3 region has 15 residues. Germline V gene sequence: CDR1 SGHDN, CDR2 FVKESK. The V gene end was trimmed by 1 base and the J gene end by 1 base; junction bases not matched to a gene: 3. The CDR3: CASSQATGKNTEAFF. In nucleotides, the CDR3 is TGTGCCAGCAGCCAAGCGACAGGGAAGAACACTGAAGCTTTCTTT.

This sequence joins TRBV4-2 and TRBJ2-1; 12 bases agree with TRBD2. Germline-derived CDR1 and CDR2 are LGHNA and YNFKEQ. This CDR3 is 17 amino acids long. J gave up 10 bases and V 3 bases, and 13 bases lay outside the gene matches. CDR3 amino acids: CASSHPPVLAGGREQFF. The CDR3 DNA is TGTGCCAGCAGCCATCCCCCGGTACTAGCGGGAGGACGGGAGCAGTTCTTC.

The chain couples TRBV7-2 to TRBJ2-3; 14 nucleotides match TRBD2. V lost 5 bases to trimming and J lost 3 bases; unmatched junction nucleotides: 7. This CDR3 comprises 17 residues. Germline lookup yields CDR1 SGHTA and CDR2 FQGNSA. The CDR3 DNA reads TGTGCCAGCAGCCGATTTCGACTAGCGGGGGGGACAGATACGCAGTATTTT. Protein sequence: CASSRFRLAGGTDTQYF.

This clone was found a few times. The chain employs TRBV19 and TRBJ2-3; 8 bases are shared with TRBD2. Germline V gene lookup returns CDR1 LNHDA and CDR2 SQIVND (reference sequence). The CDR3 has 13 amino acids. V lost 8 bases, J lost 6 bases, and 7 bases stayed unmatched. The CDR3 DNA reads TGTGCCAGTGCCGCGGGGGGAGTCGATACGCAGTATTTT. It translates to CASAAGGVDTQYF.

The gene calls are TRBV28 and TRBJ1-2; 7 bases fit TRBD1. Germline V gives CDR1 MDHEN, CDR2 SYDVKM. After removal of 6 bases from V and 0 bases from J, the junction contained 10 bases not matched to a gene. This CDR3 spans 16 amino acids. The CDR3 is CASSGWTGEPNYGYTF. The CDR3 nucleotides are TGTGCCAGCAGCGGCTGGACAGGAGAACCTAACTATGGCTACACCTTC.

The J gene is TRBJ2-1, the V gene TRBV5-4, with 7 bases fitting TRBD1. Per germline, CDR1 SGHNT and CDR2 YYREEE (reference sequence). V dropped 4 bases and J dropped 10; count of bases not matched to a gene: 20. The CDR3 spans 17 residues. In DNA form, the CDR3 reads TGTGCCAGCAGCCCCGGGCCGACAGGGTTCCCCAAATCGGAGCAGTTCTTC. Protein: CASSPGPTGFPKSEQFF.

CDR3 nucleotide sequence: TGTGCCATCAGTCCTCGACGAGGACTAGCGGAGAAAGATACGCAGTATTTT. It encodes CAISPRRGLAEKDTQYF. The chain recombines TRBV10-3 with TRBJ2-3; 10 bases line up with TRBD2. Per the germline V gene, CDR1 is ENHRY and CDR2 is SYGVKD. Unmatched junction bases numbered 13, after V lost 5 bases and J lost 5 bases. The CDR3 runs 17 residues.

The CDR3 nucleotides read TGTGCCAGCAGCGTAGTAACAGGGATGAATCAGCCCCAGCATTTT. It codes for CASSVVTGMNQPQHF. The chain employs TRBV9 and TRBJ1-5, with D tentatively TRBD1 (6 bases). The CDR3 has 15 amino acids. Trimming took 0 bases from V and 4 from J, leaving 11 bases between them. Germline V gene lookup returns CDR1 SGDLS and CDR2 YYNGEE.

The chain has TRBV18 and TRBJ2-7, with TRBD2 matching over 13 bases. V lost 1 base and J lost 2; bases outside the gene matches: 5. CDR1 is KGHSH, CDR2 LQKENI, per germline. The CDR3 consists of 17 residues. The DNA of the CDR3 is TGTGCCAGCTCACCACGCCCGACTAGCGGGGGGACCTACGAGCAGTACTTC. Its translation: CASSPRPTSGGTYEQYF.

The chain is built from TRBV7-3 and TRBJ2-2; 10 bases are shared with TRBD2. CDR3 size: 15 residues. Germline CDR1 SGHTA, CDR2 FQGTGA. Germline trimming cut 5 bases from V and 7 bases from J; bases unmatched to any gene: 7. The CDR3 nucleotides are TGTGCCAGCAGCCCCCATAGCGGGGGGAGCGGGGAGCTGTTTTTT. Its protein is CASSPHSGGSGELFF.

The V call is TRBV7-9, the J call TRBJ1-4; TRBD1 might be the D (5 bases). Trimming shortened V by 1 base and J by 4 bases, and 10 bases separated the two germline ends. Germline CDR1 reads SEHNR; CDR2 reads FQNEAQ (reference sequence). CDR3 length: 15 amino acids. CDR3 coding DNA: TGTGCCAGCAGCTTAGGTCGACAGAATAATGAAAAACTGTTTTTT. Amino acids: CASSLGRQNNEKLFF.

The V and J genes are TRBV11-2 and TRBJ2-5, with TRBD2 identical over 7 bases. V shed 5 bases and J 1 base; nucleotides not matched to a gene: 4. The CDR3 length is 14 residues. CDR1 is SGHAT, CDR2 FQNNGV, per germline. Here the CDR3 DNA reads TGTGCCAGCAGCCCCGGGACTATCCAAGAGACCCAGTACTTC. Translating it yields CASSPGTIQETQYF. Using reference TRBV11-2 and TRBJ2-5 for the parts outside the CDR3, the full variable domain is EAGVAQSPRYKIIEKRQSVAFWCNPISGHATLYWYQQILGQGPKLLIQFQNNGVVDDSQLPKDRFSAERLKGVDSTLKIQPAKLEDSAVYLCASSPGTIQETQYFGPGTRLLVL.

The rearrangement joins TRBV5-1 to TRBJ1-5; D uncertain. Germline V CDR1 and CDR2: SGHRS, YFSETQ. V dropped 0 bases and J dropped 1 base, with 8 bases sitting between them. The CDR3 totals 15 residues. This CDR3 is CASSLGAGSNQPQHF. The CDR3 region has the DNA TGCGCCAGCAGCTTGGGCGCGGGGAGCAATCAGCCCCAGCATTTT.

This chain's CDR3 is CASSLSPADRPLHF. CDR3 in DNA: TGTGCCAGCAGTTTATCCCCCGCTGACAGGCCCCTCCACTTT. The chain links TRBV27 to TRBJ1-6, with a weak D call TRBD1 (6 bases). The germline gives CDR1 MNHEY, CDR2 SMNVEV (reference sequence). The V gene lost 0 bases and the J gene lost 13 bases, with 13 bases spanning the gap. The CDR3 sequence is 14 residues long.

This clone was observed a handful of times. In DNA, the CDR3 is TGTGCCAGCAGCTTAGACGGGGGATTTGGAGATACGCAGTATTTT. As protein: CASSLDGGFGDTQYF. This chain links TRBV7-9 with TRBJ2-3, with D maybe TRBD2 (6 bases). The V gene lost 1 base and the J gene lost 5 bases, with 13 bases spanning the gap. This CDR3 region has 15 residues. In germline, CDR1 is SEHNR, CDR2 FQNEAQ (reference sequence).

This clone was counted once. The chain carries TRBV19 and TRBJ1-5, with 7 bases identical to TRBD1. The V segment lost 3 bases and the J segment 2 bases; nucleotides outside the gene matches: 13. Germline CDR1 and CDR2: LNHDA and SQIVND (reference sequence). The length of the CDR3 is 18 residues. In DNA, the CDR3 is TGTGCCAGTAGTATTGACAGGGCGGGCCTATTGGGCAATCAGCCCCAGCATTTT. This translates into CASSIDRAGLLGNQPQHF.

This clone occurred a few times. This chain connects TRBV5-1 to TRBJ2-1, with D possibly matching TRBD1 (5 bases). This CDR3 is built from 12 residues. The V gene lost 2 bases and the J gene lost 8 bases, with 8 bases spanning the gap. CDR1 and CDR2 (germline): SGHRS, YFSETQ. CDR3 bases: TGCGCCAGCAGCTTAGGGGAAGATGAGCAGTTCTTC. Its translation is CASSLGEDEQFF.